The present T cell receptor beta chain was sequenced within a study of graft-versus-host responses after intestinal transplantation. Study context: Transplantation in recipients was multivisceral, liver-intestinal, or isolated intestinal. Study-wide results and caveats: HvG clone declines early post-transplant were associated with peak circulating GvH levels.

Sequenced by immunoSEQ multiplex PCR; TCRdb stores in-frame clones only, minus some. The sample lists about 39,000 clones, more than 90% occurring once. With regard to this clone: Its target is not known.

Trimming cost V 2 bases and J 8 bases; bases outside gene matches: 3. Germline CDR1 and CDR2: SGDLS and YYNGEE. This CDR3 is 14 amino acids long. The material was unstimulated CD8+ T cells sorted from spleen or lymph node cells, obtained before transplant. The genes are TRBV9 and TRBJ2-1, with TRBD1 matching 11 bases. This clonotype was sampled from a human donor who was the organ donor for an intestinal transplant. The CDR3 protein is CASSVGQGAYEQFF. CDR3 sequence (DNA): TGTGCCAGCAGCGTTGGACAGGGGGCCTATGAGCAGTTCTTC.